This entry lists 7 T cell receptor beta chains sequenced from one sample in a study of shared clonotypes between healthy human individuals. Profiled with immunoSEQ multiplex PCR; TCRdb holds only in-frame clones, not every one. The table lists 550,000 to 800,000 clones, under 80% of them singletons. Sequences were obtained from memory CD4+ T cells sorted from blood. Subset: CD45RA-negative fraction. Source of these receptors: a woman under 40 in good health.

This clone was found once. The rearrangement links TRBV10-3 to TRBJ1-4; possible D gene TRBD1, 5 bases. The V end lost 10 bases, the J end lost 8 bases, and 17 bases lay between the germline ends. The CDR3 sequence is 13 residues long. The V gene's germline CDR1 is ENHRY and CDR2 SYGVKD. The CDR3 loop is CASGTEKEEKLFF. For the CDR3, the DNA is TGTGCCAGCGGGACCGAAAAAGAGGAAAAACTGTTTTTT.

The V call is TRBV21-1, the J call TRBJ2-7; the table calls TRBD2, which could not be checked here. TRBV21-1 is a pseudogene segment. The CDR3 is 16 amino acids. CDR3 in DNA: TGTGCCAGCAGCAAAGTTAGTGCGGGAGGGCAAAGAGAGCAGTACTTC. Protein: CASSKVSAGGQREQYF.

This clone has more than one count but fewer than ten. This chain uses TRBV28 with TRBJ2-7; D possibly corresponds to TRBD1 (5 bases). With 2 bases removed from V and 0 bases from J, the gap between germline ends came to 11 bases. The V gene's germline CDR1 is MDHEN and CDR2 SYDVKM. CDR3 length: 15 amino acids. CDR3 in amino acids: CASSLAGLLSYEQYF. The CDR3 nucleotides read TGTGCCAGCAGTTTAGCAGGGCTGCTCTCCTACGAGCAGTACTTC.

The V call is TRBV15, the J call TRBJ2-1; 7 bases fit TRBD2. V gave up 3 bases and J gave up 8 bases; unmatched junction bases: 10. Germline assignment: CDR1 LNHNV and CDR2 YYDKDF (reference sequence). The CDR3 is made up of 15 amino acids. The CDR3, as DNA: TGTGCCACCAGCAGCCGGGACTATATTGACGATGAGCAGTTCTTC. The encoded protein is CATSSRDYIDDEQFF.

The V gene is TRBV7-2, the J gene TRBJ2-5; TRBD1 matches at 9 bases. Germline trimming cut 5 bases from V and 5 bases from J; bases unmatched to any gene: 6. CDR3 length equals 14 residues. Germline values: CDR1 SGHTA, CDR2 FQGNSA. The CDR3 DNA follows: TGTGCCAGCAGCGGGACAGGGCTCGGGGAGACCCAGTACTTC. This sequence encodes CASSGTGLGETQYF.

Worth noting for this clone: This sample also contains other DNA sequences that code for the same CDR3. This sequence joins TRBV11-2 and TRBJ2-7; no definite D call. Germline V gene lookup returns CDR1 SGHAT and CDR2 FQNNGV. V was cut by 0 bases and J by 2 bases, with 5 bases left in between. The CDR3 is made up of 13 amino acids. The CDR3 is CASSLDRTYEQYF. CDR3 nucleotide sequence: TGTGCCAGCAGCTTAGACAGGACCTACGAGCAGTACTTC. The full variable domain, its missing parts supplied by reference TRBV11-2 and TRBJ2-7, is EAGVAQSPRYKIIEKRQSVAFWCNPISGHATLYWYQQILGQGPKLLIQFQNNGVVDDSQLPKDRFSAERLKGVDSTLKIQPAKLEDSAVYLCASSLDRTYEQYFGPGTRLTVT.

The chain's CDR3 is CASSPITGHSGNTIYF. The CDR3 coding sequence is TGTGCCAGCAGCCCCATAACGGGGCATTCTGGAAACACCATATATTTT. The chain is built from TRBV7-9 and TRBJ1-3; D perhaps matches TRBD1 (5 bases). There are 16 residues in the CDR3. Trimming cost V 5 bases and J 1 base, with 15 bases left between them. CDR1 is SEHNR and CDR2 is FQNEAQ in the germline V gene (reference sequence).